This T cell receptor beta chain was documented in a study of OX40 agonist ivuxolimab in advanced cancers. Study summary: It was ivuxolimab, an agonistic anti-OX40 (CD134) antibody, that patients were treated with. Cohort: approximately 79% men, mean age about 62, aged about 20 to 80.

The table came from immunoSEQ multiplex PCR; TCRdb's copy has only in-frame clones and leaves some out. Of 70,000 or so clones in the sample, around 84% were seen once. As for this clone: Its antigen remains unidentified.

Germline trimming cut 5 bases from V and 0 bases from J; bases unmatched to any gene: 7. The germline V gene has CDR1 SGHTA and CDR2 FQGNSA. The CDR3 has 16 amino acids. Study results and caveats: CD8+ T cells (on average) carried more expanded clones than CD4+ T cells. Undetermined was the antigen specificity of the expanded peripheral T cells.

The clonotype was recovered from an adult with an advanced solid tumor such as melanoma, head and neck, liver or kidney cancer. The specimen was CD4+ or CD8+ T cells sorted from blood, collected in a trial of the OX40 agonist ivuxolimab. This rearrangement joins TRBV7-2 to TRBJ2-3; 8 positions match TRBD2. The CDR3 region is CASSRGLAGSTDTQYF. Here the CDR3 DNA reads TGTGCCAGCAGCCGTGGGCTAGCGGGTAGCACAGATACGCAGTATTTT. Complete variable domain (other parts from reference TRBV7-2 and TRBJ2-3): GAGVSQSPSNKVTEKGKDVELRCDPISGHTALYWYRQSLGQGLEFLIYFQGNSAPDKSGLPSDRFSAERTGGSVSTLTIQRTQQEDSAVYLCASSRGLAGSTDTQYFGPGTRLTVL.